One and the same sample provided the 2 T cell receptor beta chains below, sequenced in a study of cytomegalovirus exposure and HLA in healthy donors. PCR primers comprised 60 Vbeta and 13 Jbeta primers. Data came from immunoSEQ multiplex PCR; TCRdb stores just in-frame clones and leaves some out. The data show over 150,000 clones, around 80% seen once. The specimen was PBMCs. The receptors were sampled from a male donor in good health and CMV-seronegative.

The chain has TRBV7-8 and TRBJ1-5; the D gene is possibly TRBD1 (5 bases). Germline lookup yields CDR1 SGHVS and CDR2 FQNEAQ. The CDR3 contains 15 residues. Deletions cut 1 base from V and 6 bases from J, with 13 bases between. The CDR3 here is CASSLGGQTGQPQHF. CDR3 coding DNA: TGTGCCAGCAGCTTAGGGGGCCAGACGGGTCAGCCCCAGCATTTT.

The gene calls are TRBV7-9 and TRBJ1-1; possible D gene TRBD1, 6 bases. CDR1 is SEHNR, CDR2 FQNEAQ, per germline (reference sequence). The V gene lost 10 bases and the J gene lost 0 bases, with 12 bases spanning the gap. The CDR3 has 13 residues. CDR3 sequence (DNA): TGTGCCATACAGGGTCTCATGAACACTGAAGCTTTCTTT. Its translation: CAIQGLMNTEAFF.